The present T cell receptor beta chain was sequenced within a study of blood T cell repertoires in COVID-19. The wider study: The origin of the acute and convalescent COVID-19 samples was the United States, Italy and Spain. Sources were T cells, B-cell-depleted T cells, or PBMCs; the material itself was cDNA or gDNA.

Methods used by the authors: Reference gene primer amplification in the assay estimated nucleated cell counts. The data were produced by immunoSEQ multiplex PCR, yet TCRdb's version contains in-frame clones alone and is incomplete. D and trimming come from the DNA, and the V and J calls and clone size come from that table. The sample shows some 70,000 clones, about 80% of them seen only once. Germline V gene sequence: CDR1 MNHEY, CDR2 SVGAGI. The CDR3 contains 14 residues. V lost 4 bases and J 9 bases, leaving 13 bases between the germline ends. The sequenced material came from peripheral blood. This chain links TRBV6-5 with TRBJ1-6, with a weak D call TRBD1 (5 bases). This receptor was obtained from a woman aged 60-75 years with acute or convalescent COVID-19. The CDR3 region has the DNA TGTGCCAGCAGTTTAGACAGCTCGGGTTCACCCCTCCACTTT. Its translation: CASSLDSSGSPLHF.